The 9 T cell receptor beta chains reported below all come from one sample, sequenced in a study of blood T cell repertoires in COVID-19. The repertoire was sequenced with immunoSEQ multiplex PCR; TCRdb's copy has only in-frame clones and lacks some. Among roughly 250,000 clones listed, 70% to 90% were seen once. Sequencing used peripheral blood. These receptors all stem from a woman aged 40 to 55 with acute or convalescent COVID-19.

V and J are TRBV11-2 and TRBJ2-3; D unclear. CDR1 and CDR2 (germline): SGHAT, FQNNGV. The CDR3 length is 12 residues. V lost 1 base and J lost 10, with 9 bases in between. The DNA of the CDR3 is TGTGCCAGCAGCTTAGTGTCGGTATCGCAGTATTTT. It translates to CASSLVSVSQYF.

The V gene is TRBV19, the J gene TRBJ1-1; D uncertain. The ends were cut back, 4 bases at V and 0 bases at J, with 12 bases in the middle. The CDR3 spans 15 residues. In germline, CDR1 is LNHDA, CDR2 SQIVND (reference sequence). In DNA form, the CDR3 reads TGTGCCAGTAGTACCCGGGGAGGGATGAACACTGAAGCTTTCTTT. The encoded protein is CASSTRGGMNTEAFF.

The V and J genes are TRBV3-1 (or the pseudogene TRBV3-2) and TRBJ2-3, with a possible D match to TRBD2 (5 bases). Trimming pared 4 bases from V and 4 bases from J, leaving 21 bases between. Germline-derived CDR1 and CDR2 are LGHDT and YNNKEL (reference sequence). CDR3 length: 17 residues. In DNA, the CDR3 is TGTGCCAGCAGCCCGCCAGCGGCACCTTTTTGGGCAGATACGCAGTATTTT. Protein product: CASSPPAAPFWADTQYF.

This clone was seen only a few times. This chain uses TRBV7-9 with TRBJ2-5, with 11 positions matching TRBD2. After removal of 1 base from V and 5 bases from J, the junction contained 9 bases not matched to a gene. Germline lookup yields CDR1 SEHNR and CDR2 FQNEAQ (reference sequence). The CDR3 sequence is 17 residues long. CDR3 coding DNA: TGTGCCAGCAGCTTAGTGCTAGCGGGGGGTCCCGTTGAGACCCAGTACTTC. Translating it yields CASSLVLAGGPVETQYF.

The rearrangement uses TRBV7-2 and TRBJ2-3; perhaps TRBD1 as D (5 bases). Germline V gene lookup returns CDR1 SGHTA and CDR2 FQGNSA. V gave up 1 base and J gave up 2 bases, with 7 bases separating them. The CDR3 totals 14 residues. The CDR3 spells CASSLVGDTDTQYF. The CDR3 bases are TGTGCCAGCAGCTTAGTAGGGGACACAGATACGCAGTATTTT.

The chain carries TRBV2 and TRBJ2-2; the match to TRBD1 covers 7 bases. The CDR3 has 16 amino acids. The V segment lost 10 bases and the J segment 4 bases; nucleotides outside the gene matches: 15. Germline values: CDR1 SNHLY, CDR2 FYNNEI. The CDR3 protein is CATRRTGTVGTGELFF. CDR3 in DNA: TGTGCCACCAGAAGGACGGGGACAGTGGGCACCGGGGAGCTGTTTTTT.

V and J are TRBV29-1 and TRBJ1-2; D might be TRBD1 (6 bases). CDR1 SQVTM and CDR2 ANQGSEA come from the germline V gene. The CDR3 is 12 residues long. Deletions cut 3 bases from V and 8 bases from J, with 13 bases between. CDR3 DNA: TGCAGCGTTGAGGTCGGGGGGCGCGGCTACACCTTC. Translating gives CSVEVGGRGYTF.

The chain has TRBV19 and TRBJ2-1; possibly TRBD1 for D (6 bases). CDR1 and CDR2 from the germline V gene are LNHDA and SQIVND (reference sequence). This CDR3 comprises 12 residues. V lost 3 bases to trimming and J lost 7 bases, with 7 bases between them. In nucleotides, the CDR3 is TGTGCCAGTAGTATCAGGGGAAATGAGCAGTTCTTC. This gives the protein CASSIRGNEQFF.

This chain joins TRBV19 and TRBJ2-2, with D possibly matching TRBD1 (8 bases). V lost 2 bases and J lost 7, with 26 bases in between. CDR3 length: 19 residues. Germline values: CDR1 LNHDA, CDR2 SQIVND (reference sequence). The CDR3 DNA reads TGTGCCAGTAGTATAAGGAGGGCGCTCGGGACAGGCGGGAGCGGGGAGCTGTTTTTT. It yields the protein CASSIRRALGTGGSGELFF.